The T cell receptor beta chain under discussion was sequenced for a study of CD8+CD57+ T cells in acquired aplastic anemia. Regarding the study as a whole: Simpson's diversity of CD8+ cells was not significantly different in patients compared with controls.

This CDR3 contains 15 residues. CDR1 is KGHDR and CDR2 is SFDVKD in the germline V gene. V was pared by 7 bases and J by 4 bases, with 16 bases between. The template used for profiling TCR beta VDJ and CDR3 was genomic DNA. Each CDR3 protein is one row after TCRdb ran MiXCR on the reads. Found here are roughly 280,000 distinct CDR3 sequences, 56% of them singletons; the top ten hold 1.3%. It was patients with CD8+CD57+ cell expansion by flow cytometry who were chosen for sequencing. This clonotype came up many times. No antigen is known for it. This receptor was taken from a human donor with aplastic anemia. The chain uses TRBV24-1 and TRBJ2-1; the D gene is possibly TRBD2 (6 bases). Sequences were obtained from sorted CD4+, CD8+, or CD8+CD57+ T cells (not recorded which) from PBMCs. CDR3 sequence (DNA): TGTGCCACCAGCGCCTCAACTAGCCCATACAATGAGCAGTTCTTC. As protein: CATSASTSPYNEQFF.